This T cell receptor (beta chain) comes out of a study of PD-1 blockade in classical Hodgkin lymphoma. Between the trimmed V and J ends, which lost 7 bases and 5 bases, there was a span of 6 bases. This CDR3 has 11 amino acids. Germline V gene data show CDR1 as SGDLS and CDR2 as YYNGEE. Every patient relapsed after autologous stem cell transplantation, and brentuximab vedotin exposure varied. When best responses were assessed, they were complete response, partial response or progressive disease. Sequencing was performed with immunoSEQ multiplex PCR; in TCRdb, only in-frame clones are kept and a portion is missing. Altogether 40,000 to 55,000 clones are present, about nine tenths being singletons, with the ten largest covering roughly 10%. Details on this clone: Its antigen is undetermined.

Study observations and caveats: Whereas CD4+ TCR diversity had risen significantly by C4D1, CD8+ TCR diversity had not. Partial responders and progressors had significantly lower baseline TCR diversity.

The sample consisted of peripheral blood mononuclear cells (PBMCs), taken at baseline. The V and J genes are TRBV9 and TRBJ2-2; D is unresolved. The TCR was taken from a human donor with classical Hodgkin lymphoma. CDR3 sequence: CASGRTGELFF. The CDR3 DNA sequence: TGTGCCAGCGGTCGTACCGGGGAGCTGTTTTTT.